These 15 T cell receptor beta chains share one sample of origin, sequenced in a study of blood T cell repertoires in COVID-19. Measured with immunoSEQ multiplex PCR; TCRdb has only the in-frame clones, and not every one. The table shows about 200,000 clones, with roughly 82% occurring only once. The sample consisted of PBMCs or T cells enriched from blood (not recorded which). The receptors shown here come from a woman in her fifties or sixties with acute COVID-19.

The J gene is TRBJ1-5, the V gene TRBV6-2 or TRBV6-3; D is possibly TRBD1 (5 bases). The V gene's germline CDR1 is MNHEY and CDR2 SVGEGT. Trimming removed 5 bases at V and 8 bases at J, with 10 bases between. The CDR3 consists of 12 residues. The CDR3, as DNA: TGTGCCAGCAGTCGGAGGGGAGAGCCCCAGCATTTT. Its translation is CASSRRGEPQHF.

V gene TRBV7-2 combines with J gene TRBJ1-6; 10 bases align to TRBD1. The CDR3 runs to 16 residues. V lost 3 bases, J lost 9 bases, and 8 bases stayed unmatched. The germline gives CDR1 SGHTA, CDR2 FQGNSA. The DNA of the CDR3 is TGTGCCAGCAGCTTCCACATGACAGGGGGCGGTTCACCCCTCCACTTT. As protein: CASSFHMTGGGSPLHF.

This clone was seen a handful of times. The J gene is TRBJ1-5, the V gene TRBV7-2, with D perhaps TRBD1 (5 bases). CDR3 length: 14 residues. Trimming pared 5 bases from V and 3 bases from J, leaving 11 bases between. CDR1 is SGHTA, CDR2 FQGNSA, per germline. The CDR3 nucleotides read TGTGCCAGCAGCCCCGGGGGGAACAATCAGCCCCAGCATTTT. This gives the protein CASSPGGNNQPQHF.

V is TRBV1 and J is TRBJ2-3; no DNA check was done on the table's D call, TRBD1. TRBV1 corresponds to a pseudogene. This CDR3 comprises 15 residues. CDR3 region: CTSSQDWGQEDTQYF. For the CDR3, the DNA is TGCACCAGCAGCCAAGACTGGGGCCAAGAAGATACGCAGTATTTT.

The V and J genes are TRBV19 and TRBJ1-1, with 9 bases aligning to TRBD1. The J segment lost 0 bases and the V segment lost 7 bases, leaving 6 bases of the junction unmatched. Germline V CDR1 and CDR2: LNHDA, SQIVND (reference sequence). This CDR3 spans 15 amino acids. Here the CDR3 DNA reads TGTGCCAGTAAGGGACAGGGCCGTATGAACACTGAAGCTTTCTTT. It encodes CASKGQGRMNTEAFF.

J is TRBJ1-2 and V is TRBV18; D not resolved. Germline CDR1 is KGHSH and CDR2 is LQKENI. The CDR3 has 12 amino acids. Trimming removed 6 bases at V and 4 bases at J, with 9 bases between. The CDR3 nucleotides read TGTGCCAGCTCCCCGGGAAGCTATGGCTACACCTTC. This sequence encodes CASSPGSYGYTF.

The rearrangement joins TRBV12-3 or TRBV12-4 to TRBJ1-1; perhaps TRBD1 as D (6 bases). V lost 6 bases to trimming and J lost 4 bases, with 9 bases between them. The CDR3 spans 12 residues. This chain's CDR3 is CASSLGATEAFF. CDR3 nucleotides: TGTGCCAGCAGCCTGGGGGCCACTGAAGCTTTCTTT.

The chain carries TRBV19 and TRBJ1-2; D might be TRBD1 (5 bases). CDR1 and CDR2 from the germline V gene are LNHDA and SQIVND (reference sequence). Trimming shortened V by 0 bases and J by 8 bases, and 19 bases separated the two germline ends. The length of the CDR3 is 16 residues. In DNA, the CDR3 is TGTGCCAGTAGTATAGATTTTGGCCAAACGTGGGGCGGCTACACCTTC. Protein sequence: CASSIDFGQTWGGYTF.

V usage is TRBV24-1 and J usage is TRBJ2-1, with 9 bases identical to TRBD2. CDR1 is KGHDR, CDR2 SFDVKD, per germline. V was clipped by 5 bases and J by 5 bases; unmatched bases: 6. The CDR3 is made up of 15 amino acids. CDR3 bases: TGTGCCACCAGTGGACAGCGGGGGGTACACAATGAGCAGTTCTTC. The encoded protein is CATSGQRGVHNEQFF.

This clone appeared a few times. The chain uses TRBV15 and TRBJ1-1, with D unresolved. Germline loops: CDR1 LNHNV, CDR2 YYDKDF (reference sequence). CDR3 length equals 14 residues. V was cut by 7 bases and J by 0 bases, with 12 bases left in between. The CDR3 DNA is TGTGCCACCAATAGACGGGGATTGAACACTGAAGCTTTCTTT. Protein: CATNRRGLNTEAFF.

The chain carries TRBV5-1 and TRBJ1-1, with D possibly matching TRBD1 (5 bases). The CDR3 extends over 12 amino acids. Germline CDR1 and CDR2: SGHRS and YFSETQ. V was cut by 0 bases and J by 8 bases, with 8 bases left in between. The chain's CDR3 is CASSLEAGEAFF. The CDR3 nucleotides read TGCGCCAGCAGCTTGGAGGCAGGGGAAGCTTTCTTT. Supplemented by reference TRBV5-1 and TRBJ1-1, the full variable domain reads KAGVTQTPRYLIKTRGQQVTLSCSPISGHRSVSWYQQTPGQGLQFLFEYFSETQRNKGNFPGRFSGRQFSNSRSEMNVSTLELGDSALYLCASSLEAGEAFFGQGTRLTVV.

CDR3 amino acids: CASSPLAAETQYF. CDR3 DNA: TGTGCCAGCAGCCCTCTAGCGGCAGAGACCCAGTACTTC. This chain joins TRBV3-1 (or the pseudogene TRBV3-2) and TRBJ2-5; 7 bases fit TRBD2. The CDR3 is 13 amino acids. CDR1 is LGHDT, CDR2 YNNKEL, per germline (reference sequence). V trimming: 4 bases; J trimming: 4 bases; junction bases outside the gene matches: 3.

V usage is TRBV18 and J usage is TRBJ1-2; D is perhaps TRBD1 (6 bases). CDR1 and CDR2 from the germline V gene are KGHSH and LQKENI. V lost 3 bases and J 8 bases, leaving 22 bases between the germline ends. The CDR3 runs 16 residues. DNA of the CDR3: TGTGCCAGCTCACCCCGAGCTGCAGGGGTCGTAGACGGCTACACCTTC. It translates to CASSPRAAGVVDGYTF. The whole variable domain, remainder taken from reference TRBV18 and TRBJ1-2, is NAGVMQNPRHLVRRRGQEARLRCSPMKGHSHVYWYRQLPEEGLKFMVYLQKENIIDESGMPKERFSAEFPKEGPSILRIQQVVRGDSAAYFCASSPRAAGVVDGYTFGSGTRLTVV.

This chain connects TRBV24-1 to TRBJ2-5; D gene uncertain. The CDR3 covers 15 residues. Germline V gene sequence: CDR1 KGHDR, CDR2 SFDVKD. Trimming took off 3 bases at V and 7 bases at J, with 17 bases between the two ends. The CDR3 DNA follows: TGTGCCACCAGTGATCACCTCTTAGGCCAGCGGACCCAGTACTTC. Translated, it gives CATSDHLLGQRTQYF.

The V call is TRBV2, the J call TRBJ2-1; 15 bases fit TRBD2. The J segment lost 8 bases and the V segment lost 8 bases, leaving 13 bases of the junction unmatched. The germline V gene encodes CDR1 SNHLY and CDR2 FYNNEI. The CDR3 covers 17 residues. This CDR3 is CASGLAGGRTIGYEQFF. Written as DNA, the CDR3 is TGTGCCAGCGGACTAGCGGGAGGGCGCACAATAGGATATGAGCAGTTCTTC.